This entry features one T cell receptor (beta chain) sequence. The antigen it recognizes is unknown. Base-call qualities are not available, and no considerably larger clone is one nucleotide away. The CDR3 regions of human TCRbeta chains were analyzed by immunosequencing. Turning to the authors' computational methods: Repertoire TCRs were checked for matches against a reference library of SARS-CoV-2-specific TCRs that had been generated using the MIRA antigen-specificity platform. Breadth was defined as the fraction of unique TCRs that were SARS-CoV-2-associated, and depth was defined as the fraction of total T cells that were SARS-CoV-2-associated. Using the MIRA data, each spike-specific TCR was assigned both to the spike region to which the TCR was reactive and to a CD4 or CD8 class. Log10-transformed breadth and depth values were compared by one-way ANOVA with Sidak's multiple comparisons tests. TCRdb re-hosts the immuneACCESS table, in-frame sequences only. Its copies lack some clones; in the studies checked, an unresolved V gene accounts for under half of them, and the cause for the rest is not known. V, J and clone size derive from that table, while D and trimming were established from the DNA sequence. This sample has fewer than 110,000 clones in its table, and about 88% of those were observed once. Of the sample, more than 15% is held by the ten largest clones.

The sample comes from a study of T cell responses to AZD1222 COVID-19 vaccine (dated by TCRdb to the early 2020s). About the study as a whole: AZD1222 recipients given second doses at about 4 weeks or at about 12 weeks were pooled, since spike-specific TCR depth and breadth were not found to differ between the two schedules. A total of under 250 trial participants underwent TCR sequencing, of whom about 210 had received two doses of AZD1222 and 26 had received two doses of the MenACWY control vaccine. Trial participants were enrolled by age into 18-55, 56-69 and 70-plus year subgroups, with 148, 28 and 57 TCR-sequenced participants respectively.

What the study reported, not specific to this receptor: Because no day 14 peak-response samples were available, repertoires were characterized only after the peak T cell response. Conclusions about previously exposed vaccinees were limited because only 6 or 7 AZD1222 recipients were SARS-CoV-2 seropositive at baseline. The 56-69-year group was small, and its depth increase did not reach significance, likely because of low power. Spike-specific TCR breadth and depth rose significantly after two AZD1222 doses compared with day 0 and with MenACWY recipients. Most participants were white British and females outnumbered males, and the authors suggested that clonal diversity may have been underestimated. Vaccine-associated CD4 TCRs spanned the whole spike protein, with dominant responses in regions 160-218 and 743-854. Nearly half of unique spike-specific TCRs reportedly recognized epitopes outside regions mutated in the B.1.351 and B.1.1.7 variants.

The time point label on this specimen signifies: baseline before first vaccination. Vaccinee samples were obtained from the UK trials COV001 and COV002, which included a single-blind randomized controlled phase 2/3 trial of AZD1222 (ChAdOx1 nCoV-19) in healthy adults. Trial participant PBMC samples were collected at day 0 and day 28 after the second dose for TCRbeta chain sequencing. The V and J ends are trimmed by 7 bases and 7 bases, leaving 16 bases between them. The germline V gene gives CDR1 as MDHEN and CDR2 as SYDVKM. The CDR3 sequence holds 13 residues, the cysteine and phenylalanine included. Just the 39-base CDR3 DNA is kept, in frame starting at base 1.

This specimen was peripheral blood, taken on day 0 of AZD1222 vaccination. This TCR came from an adult in good health. The receptor chain draws on TRBV28 and TRBJ1-2; TRBD1 is perhaps the D gene, given 6 matching bases. The encoded CDR3 is CASTPRGGFGYTF. The nucleotide sequence is given as TGTGCCAGCACCCCTAGGGGGGGCTTTGGCTACACCTTC.